This T cell receptor (beta chain) was obtained from a study of cytomegalovirus exposure and HLA in healthy donors. Note on this clone: Its antigen is not identified.

The donors gave bone marrow, and they were healthy. The primer mix had 60 Vbeta and 13 Jbeta primers. Libraries were prepared by immunoSEQ multiplex PCR; TCRdb keeps only in-frame clonotypes and omits some of them. This sample's clone table lists 25,000 to 35,000 clones. Study-level points and caveats: Researchers reported in a later analysis that common viral pathogens appeared linked to several top clusters. Sequencing depth across donors, presence/absence analyses assumed, was roughly uniform. The study recorded more than 150 TCR beta chains that were cytomegalovirus-associated.

V lost 4 bases and J 2 bases, leaving 24 bases between the germline ends. CDR3 length: 18 residues. The V gene's germline CDR1 is MGHRA and CDR2 YSYEKL. The genes are TRBV4-1 and TRBJ2-7; D perhaps matches TRBD2 (6 bases). The sequenced material came from PBMCs. The sequence came from a man in his forties or fifties in good health and CMV-seronegative. CDR3: CASSPRPNTGTVAYEQYF. The CDR3 DNA reads as TGCGCCAGCAGCCCCAGGCCGAATACCGGGACTGTTGCCTACGAGCAGTACTTC.